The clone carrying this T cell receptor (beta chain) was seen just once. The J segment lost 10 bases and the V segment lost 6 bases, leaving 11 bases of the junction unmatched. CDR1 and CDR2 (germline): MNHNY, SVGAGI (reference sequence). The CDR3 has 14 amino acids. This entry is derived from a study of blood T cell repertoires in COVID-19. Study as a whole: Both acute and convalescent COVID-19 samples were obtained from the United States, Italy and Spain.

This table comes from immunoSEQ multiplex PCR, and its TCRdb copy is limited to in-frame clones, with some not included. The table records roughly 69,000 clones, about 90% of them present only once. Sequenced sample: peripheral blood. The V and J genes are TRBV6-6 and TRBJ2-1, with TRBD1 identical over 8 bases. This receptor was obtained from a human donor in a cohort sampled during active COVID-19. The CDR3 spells CASRGTGAGTEQFF. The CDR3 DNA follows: TGTGCCAGCAGAGGGACAGGTGCGGGAACCGAGCAGTTCTTC.